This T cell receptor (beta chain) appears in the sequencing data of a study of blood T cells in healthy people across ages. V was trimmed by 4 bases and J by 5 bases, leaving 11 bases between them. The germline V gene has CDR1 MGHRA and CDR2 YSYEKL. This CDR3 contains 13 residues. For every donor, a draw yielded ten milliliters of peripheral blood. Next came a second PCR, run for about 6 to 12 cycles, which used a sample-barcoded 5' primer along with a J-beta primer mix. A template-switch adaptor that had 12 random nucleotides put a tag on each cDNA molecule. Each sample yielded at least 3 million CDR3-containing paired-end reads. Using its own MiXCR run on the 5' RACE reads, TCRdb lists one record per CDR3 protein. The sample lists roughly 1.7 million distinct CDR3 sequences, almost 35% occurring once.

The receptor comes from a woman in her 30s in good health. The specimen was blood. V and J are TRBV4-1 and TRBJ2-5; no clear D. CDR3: CASSRVASETQYF. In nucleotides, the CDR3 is TGCGCCAGCAGCCGAGTAGCATCGGAGACCCAGTACTTC.